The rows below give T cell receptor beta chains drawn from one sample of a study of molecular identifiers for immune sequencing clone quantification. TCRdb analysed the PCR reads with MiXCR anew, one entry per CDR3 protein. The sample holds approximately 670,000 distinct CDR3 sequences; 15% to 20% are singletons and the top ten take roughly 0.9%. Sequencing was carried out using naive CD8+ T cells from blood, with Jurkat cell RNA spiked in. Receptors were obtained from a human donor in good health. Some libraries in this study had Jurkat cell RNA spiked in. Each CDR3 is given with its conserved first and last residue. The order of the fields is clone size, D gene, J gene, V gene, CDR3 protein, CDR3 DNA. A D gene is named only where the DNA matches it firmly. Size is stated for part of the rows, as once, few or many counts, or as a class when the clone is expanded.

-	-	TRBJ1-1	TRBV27	CASSLSRGGSTEAFF	TGTGCCAGCAGTTTATCGAGGGGAGGGAGCACTGAAGCTTTCTTT
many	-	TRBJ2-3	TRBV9	CASSSGPTTDTQYF	TGTGCCAGCTCCTCGGGCCCGACTACAGATACGCAGTATTTT
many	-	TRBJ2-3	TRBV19	CASRVKGTDTQYF	TGTGCCAGTAGAGTTAAAGGCACAGATACGCAGTATTTT
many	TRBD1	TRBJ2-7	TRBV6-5	CASSDRGSSYEQYF	TGTGCCAGCAGTGACAGGGGATCCAGCTACGAGCAGTACTTC
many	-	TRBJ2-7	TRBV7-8	CASSLATPGGEQYF	TGTGCCAGCAGCTTAGCGACCCCCGGAGGCGAGCAGTACTTC
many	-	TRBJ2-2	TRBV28	CASSLYRAVTGELFF	TGTGCCAGCAGTTTATATAGGGCGGTCACCGGGGAGCTGTTTTTT
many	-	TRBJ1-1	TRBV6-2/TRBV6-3	CASSLLQGYTEAFF	TGTGCCAGCAGCCTACTCCAGGGGTACACTGAAGCTTTCTTT
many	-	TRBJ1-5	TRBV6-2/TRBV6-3	CASSGLLIGNQPQHF	TGTGCCAGCAGCGGCCTCCTGATTGGCAATCAGCCCCAGCATTTT
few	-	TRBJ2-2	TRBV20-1	CSARSGTGELFF	TGCAGTGCTAGATCGGGGACCGGGGAGCTGTTTTTT
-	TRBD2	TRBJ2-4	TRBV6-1	CASSPSGGANIQYF	TGTGCCAGCAGCCCCAGCGGGGGGGCGAACATTCAGTACTTC